Listed here is a single T cell receptor (beta chain). Authors' methods: Amplified reference gene primers provided the basis for estimating nucleated cell counts. TCRdb keeps only in-frame clones here, not all; method: immunoSEQ multiplex PCR. V and J calls and clone size are copied from that table; D and trimming were computed from the DNA. This table holds 310,000 or so clones, around 86% found once. This record comes from a study of blood T cell repertoires in COVID-19. Germline V gene lookup returns CDR1 WNHNN and CDR2 SYGVQD (reference sequence). Trimming removed 4 bases at V and 1 base at J, with 16 bases between. This CDR3 is built from 16 residues.

This sequence joins TRBV10-1 and TRBJ1-1; unclear D gene. The clonotype originates from a woman under 30 who had recovered from COVID-19. Source material: PBMCs or T cells enriched from blood (not recorded which). The CDR3 loop reads CASSATTVGKNTEAFF. As DNA, the CDR3 is TGCGCCAGCAGTGCGACTACAGTGGGCAAGAACACTGAAGCTTTCTTT.